This T cell receptor (beta chain) was captured in a study of glioma-infiltrating T cells after dendritic cell vaccination. The protocol was immunoSEQ multiplex PCR, while the TCRdb copy is restricted to in-frame clones and leaves out a portion. Of approximately 90,000 clones listed, approximately 75% were seen once; the top ten hold around 2.2%. Deletions cut 5 bases from V and 6 bases from J, with 22 bases between. The CDR3 length is 15 residues. Germline V gene lookup returns CDR1 SQVTM and CDR2 ANQGSEA. The time point: after dendritic cell vaccination, including at tumor progression/relapse. V usage is TRBV29-1 and J usage is TRBJ1-1, with D tentatively TRBD1 (5 bases). The sequence derives from a human donor with glioblastoma. The specimen was blood, collected after dendritic cell vaccination. The CDR3 DNA sequence: TGCAGCGTTTTCGATCGGGACTCCGGGGGGTCTGAAGCTTTCTTT. It specifies CSVFDRDSGGSEAFF. Full variable domain (missing parts from reference TRBV29-1 and TRBJ1-1): SAVISQKPSRDICQRGTSLTIQCQVDSQVTMMFWYRQQPGQSLTLIATANQGSEATYESGFVIDKFPISRPNLTFSTLTVSNMSPEDSSIYLCSVFDRDSGGSEAFFGQGTRLTVV.